Given below is one T cell receptor beta chain in context. This clonotype was detected only a few times. The antigen this receptor binds is unknown. No base quality information exists; no much larger clone differs at one position. The library was built by means of multiplex PCR. Data came from an Illumina HiSeq 4000. TCR beta libraries were built with iRepertoire HTBI primers and Arm-PCR amplification of CDR3 regions. Before sequencing, the PCR products went through gel purification. The paper's data handling went like this. Gene usage analysis of CDR3 amino acid clonotypes relied on the roughly 58 TRBV and about 15 TRBJ segments identified across samples. Filtered high-quality paired reads were merged into contigs using COPE and FqMerger. BLAST was used to align contigs to the IMGT TRBV, TRBD and TRBJ reference genes, and CDR3 was defined following IMGT. Any clonotype with a frequency above 0.1% was classified as a highly expanded clone. Shannon entropy served as the measure of repertoire diversity, while the Gini coefficient captured V-J evenness. Clonotypes shared by more than one individual were considered public. Through fastp at Q25 and MiXCR, TCRdb rebuilt clones from the public reads, retaining in-frame beta chains. Here each entry gathers all rows of one CDR3 protein and keeps the most common genes and DNA. These V and J calls rely on TCRdb rather than the paper's analysis. This sample holds approximately 400,000 distinct CDR3 sequences; 14% to 15% were observed only once. The ten largest make up 16% of the sample.

The CDR3 contains 12 residues, cysteine and phenylalanine counted. Of the read, only the CDR3 DNA is kept; its 36 bases are in frame from base 1. Trimming removed 7 bases from V and 8 bases from J, leaving 13 bases between the germline ends. CDR1 and CDR2 are drawn from the germline V gene: SGDLS, YYNGEE. This specimen's time point label, per the study, means: newly diagnosed GD, antithyroid drugs for less than 3 months. RNA was extracted from PBMCs in TRIzol for both TCR sequencing and RNA sequencing. Graves' disease was diagnosed according to American Thyroid Association guidelines. Recruitment of patients was carried out at an endocrinology department in Xi'an, China. Each patient gave around 9 milliliters of peripheral blood, collected in an EDTA anticoagulant tube. PBMCs were isolated by Ficoll Paque Plus density gradient separation without further T cell sorting. An Agilent 2100 Bioanalyzer and agarose gel were used to check RNA quality, while a NanoDrop 2000 measured RNA concentration.

This record belongs to a study of regulatory T cells in long-lasting Graves disease (dated by TCRdb to about 2021). With regard to the full study: Newly diagnosed Graves' disease patients had taken antithyroid drugs for less than 3 months. This study used TCR sequencing and RNA sequencing of peripheral blood to compare persistent Graves' disease patients against newly diagnosed Graves' disease patients. The study was registered as a clinical trial and conducted in China. A total of 35 or so samples were covered by TCR sequencing, comprising around 13 persistent and about 20 newly diagnosed Graves' disease patients.

The paper as a whole reports these results and caveats: Persistent disease showed preferential use of TRBV28, TRBJ1-2 and TRBJ2-5, whereas newly diagnosed disease favored TRBV20-1 and TRBJ2-1. Patients with persistent disease shared more public clonotypes (over 2,500) than newly diagnosed patients did (approximately 990). Peripheral blood alone was examined, since thyroid tissue, which constituted the primary lesion, could not be accessed. The small sample size was acknowledged by the authors as a limitation that may reduce accuracy. Compared with newly diagnosed patients, persistent Graves' disease patients had lower TCR Shannon entropy and fewer highly expanded clones, which suggests clonal expansion. Sequencing and analysis were restricted to the TCR beta chain.

This sample was shared with a second study, whose subject was T cells in Graves' hyperthyroidism and ophthalmopathy. The other study reports the following: A patient counted as having stable Graves' hyperthyroidism if no progression to ophthalmopathy occurred over 18 months of follow-up. The hyperthyroidism patients were between 18 and 65 years old and newly diagnosed, with a disease duration of less than 2 months. The study excluded patients with uncontrolled infections, other autoimmune diseases, pregnancy or lactation. Diagnoses relied on clinical symptoms, serum thyroxine and TRAb, thyroid ultrasound and orbital computed tomography. For the first round of RT-PCR on the TCR CDR3, the HTBI primer set was used together with the Qiagen OneStep RT-PCR kit. Blood samples also contained most of the expanded thyroid clonotypes (frequency above 0.001), which suggests that blood repertoires may reflect thyroid immune responses. In cross-validation, a model built on a 13 V-J signature told ophthalmopathy apart from stable hyperthyroidism with 85% to 90% sensitivity and roughly 81% specificity, and in testing the same model reached 80%/75%. In validation, progression to ophthalmopathy was predicted by the model with 55% to 71% sensitivity and 72.22% specificity, a median of about 6.4 months before onset. To identify TCR V-J signatures that set the groups apart, the researchers used a discovery cohort of 100 patients, made up of 40 to 45 with Graves' ophthalmopathy and about 60 with stable Graves' hyperthyroidism. An independent validation cohort of under 20 hyperthyroidism patients and about 16 patients who later progressed to ophthalmopathy tested prospective prediction of ophthalmopathy. The 100 or so discovery patients were divided at random into training and test sets in a 7:3 ratio. Thyroid tissue and blood T-cell repertoires from over 5 Graves' hyperthyroidism patients were also compared in the study. After blood sampling, hyperthyroidism patients were treated with methimazole at a starting dose of 30 mg daily, and ophthalmopathy patients were treated with high-dose intravenous methylprednisolone. The libraries were constructed in a second round of multiplex PCR and then size-selected and purified. Sequencing of the libraries was done on an Illumina HiSeq2000 using paired-end 100 bp reads. Raw data were processed with SOAPnuke, discarding reads with adapters, uncalled bases, mean Phred below 15, or no exact constant-primer or identifier match. COPE v1.2.5 was used to merge high-quality paired reads, and clonotypes were defined as unique nucleotide sequences. MiTCR v1.1 was used to align clonotypes to the IMGT TRBV, TRBD and TRBJ reference segments. The analysis included only V-J combinations with a frequency above 0.0001, which together covered over 98% of the repertoires. A TCS score was defined as the ratio between F50 (clonal expansion) and ExV (chaos), using BLOSUM62-based TCRdist between CDR3 peptides within each V-J. Welch's t-statistics and random forest reduced 500 to 650 V-J features to 13, which were used in a naive Bayes classifier (R e1071). No statistical method was used to fix the sample size in advance, and group allocation was not hidden from the investigators. The paper reports TCR Vbeta CDR3 sequencing of over 130 peripheral blood samples: 40 to 45 ophthalmopathy, over 70 hyperthyroidism and approximately 17 progressor patients.

The source was peripheral blood mononuclear cells (PBMCs), collected at new diagnosis, from a patient treated with antithyroid drugs. This sequence was found in a young woman with Graves disease. Donor details come from another sample of the same person, matched by shared clones. Recombination joined TRBV9 with TRBJ2-1, with TRBD1 perhaps the D gene, on 5 matching bases. The CDR3: CASSPGWDEQFF. The nucleotides read TGTGCCAGCTCTCCAGGGTGGGATGAGCAGTTCTTC.